This T cell receptor beta chain was recorded in a study of PD-1 blockade in classical Hodgkin lymphoma. Using immunoSEQ multiplex PCR, the repertoire was profiled, and TCRdb retains in-frame clones only, with some absent. The sample carries around 28,000 clones, around 83% recorded once. Trimming left V 3 bases short and J 1 base short, with 3 bases between. Germline V lookup: CDR1 DFQATT, CDR2 SNEGSKA (reference sequence). This CDR3 is 11 amino acids long. As for time point: cycle 4 day 1 (C4D1), after less than 7 weeks of nivolumab. Every patient was affected by relapse after autologous stem cell transplantation, while exposure to brentuximab vedotin was not uniform. Magnetic negative selection was used to purify CD4+ T cells from thawed PBMCs.

The chain recombines TRBV20-1 with TRBJ2-5; no clear D gene. Source: CD4+ T cells from blood, taken before the fourth cycle of nivolumab. This TCR was sampled from a human donor with classical Hodgkin lymphoma. CDR3 in DNA: TGCAGTGCTAGTCGCCAAGAGACCCAGTACTTC. Encoded protein: CSASRQETQYF.